The 21 T cell receptor beta chains listed next were all sequenced from one sample in a study of T-cell reconstitution after alpha-beta-depleted transplantation in children (dated by TCRdb to 2015 to 2016). Library construction relied on PCR. TCRdb records Illumina HiSeq 2500 as the sequencer. TCR library preparation used molecular barcoding, with unique molecular identifiers applied to normalize quantification of the TCRbeta repertoire. In-frame beta chains were kept once TCRdb had trimmed the public reads at Q25 with fastp and called clones with MiXCR. Entries that share a CDR3 protein sequence are merged under the most common genes and DNA. Recorded for this sample are 450,000 to 700,000 distinct CDR3 sequences; 20% to 30% of them occurred a single time. The top ten hold 30% to 40% of the sample. Interpreted using the paper, the treatment or condition label stands for: allogeneic hematopoietic cell transplantation with graft depleted of TCRalphabeta T cells and CD19 B cells.

The specimen was PBMCs, collected before TCRalphabeta/CD19-depleted stem cell transplant. Receptors originate from a boy in the first two years of life with Wiskott-Aldrich syndrome, due to receive a stem cell transplant.

V usage is TRBV7-2 and J usage is TRBJ2-1; 11 bases agree with TRBD1. V dropped 1 base and J dropped 5; count of bases not matched to a gene: 4. The CDR3 runs 16 residues. In germline, CDR1 is SGHTA, CDR2 FQGNSA. CDR3 amino acids: CASSLGPGQGDNEQFF. The CDR3 DNA reads TGTGCCAGCAGCTTAGGCCCGGGACAGGGGGACAATGAGCAGTTCTTC. Full variable domain (missing parts from reference TRBV7-2 and TRBJ2-1): GAGVSQSPSNKVTEKGKDVELRCDPISGHTALYWYRQSLGQGLEFLIYFQGNSAPDKSGLPSDRFSAERTGGSVSTLTIQRTQQEDSAVYLCASSLGPGQGDNEQFFGPGTRLTVL.

In this sample, this clonotype turned up a few times. The rearrangement joins TRBV29-1 to TRBJ2-3; unclear D gene. The CDR3 has 14 residues. From germline, CDR1 is SQVTM and CDR2 ANQGSEA. V was trimmed by 7 bases and J by 2 bases, leaving 16 bases between them. CDR3 in DNA: TGCAGCGGGGCCCCGGGCAGCTACACAGATACGCAGTATTTT. Residues: CSGAPGSYTDTQYF.

The chain joins TRBV5-1 to TRBJ2-7; TRBD1 matches 7 bases. The CDR3 is made up of 14 amino acids. Germline V CDR1 and CDR2: SGHRS, YFSETQ. The ends lost 0 bases at V and 2 bases at J; junction bases unmatched: 2. DNA of the CDR3: TGCGCCAGCAGCTTGGACACAGGGGCCTACGAGCAGTACTTC. It is translated as CASSLDTGAYEQYF.

This chain connects TRBV7-9 to TRBJ2-7; D is perhaps TRBD2 (6 bases). Trimming left V 5 bases short and J 2 bases short, with 16 bases between. From germline, CDR1 is SEHNR and CDR2 FQNEAQ (reference sequence). The CDR3 is 15 amino acids. For the CDR3, the DNA is TGTGCCAGCAGCCCGCGGCGGGAAGGAGCCTACGAGCAGTACTTC. Translated: CASSPRREGAYEQYF.

The chain combines TRBV5-1 with TRBJ2-7, with D perhaps TRBD2 (6 bases). The V gene's germline CDR1 is SGHRS and CDR2 YFSETQ. Deletions cut 0 bases from V and 3 bases from J, with 19 bases between. The CDR3 loop spans 17 amino acids. The CDR3, as DNA: TGCGCCAGCAGCTTGGCCGAGGGGTTCGCGGGAATCTACGAGCAGTACTTC. Translating it yields CASSLAEGFAGIYEQYF.

Here the CDR3 reads CASSLDRGNTQYF. CDR3 DNA: TGTGCCAGCAGCCTGGACAGGGGGAATACGCAGTATTTT. This sequence joins TRBV5-4 and TRBJ2-3; 10 positions match TRBD1. CDR1 is SGHNT and CDR2 is YYREEE in the germline V gene (reference sequence). J was trimmed by 7 bases and V by 4 bases; bases with no gene match: 3. The CDR3 loop spans 13 amino acids.

This clonotype came up a few times. The V and J genes are TRBV29-1 and TRBJ2-1; the match to TRBD1 covers 8 bases. The CDR3 is 15 residues long. V was pared by 3 bases and J by 1 base, with 5 bases of the junction left unmatched. Per the germline V gene, CDR1 is SQVTM and CDR2 is ANQGSEA. DNA for the CDR3: TGCAGCGTTGAGTCAGGGGGCCTATCCTACAATGAGCAGTTCTTC. This translates into CSVESGGLSYNEQFF.

There are a few counts of this clonotype. The chain carries TRBV10-3 and TRBJ2-3; TRBD2 matches 9 bases. Trimming removed 11 bases from V and 8 bases from J; junction bases left unmatched: 5. This CDR3 contains 11 residues. CDR1 and CDR2 from the germline V gene are ENHRY and SYGVKD. The CDR3 DNA is TGTGCCGTTGGACTAGCGCCTACGCAGTATTTT. Translating it yields CAVGLAPTQYF.

This chain joins TRBV4-1 and TRBJ2-5; TRBD2 matches at 12 bases. The V and J ends lost 2 bases and 8 bases, in that order; junction bases with no gene match: 9. Germline V lookup: CDR1 MGHRA, CDR2 YSYEKL. The CDR3 runs 16 residues. CDR3 nucleotide sequence: TGCGCCAGCAGCCAAAACCCCGAACTAGCGGGAGGTACCCAGTACTTC. This gives the protein CASSQNPELAGGTQYF.

J is TRBJ2-7 and V is TRBV3-1; D call uncertain. The V gene lost 0 bases and the J gene lost 3 bases, with 6 bases spanning the gap. There are 13 residues in the CDR3. Germline CDR1 is LGHDT and CDR2 is YNNKEL (reference sequence). The CDR3 DNA sequence: TGTGCCAGCAGCCAAGAGATCGGCTACGAGCAGTACTTC. Protein product: CASSQEIGYEQYF.

The chain combines TRBV15 with TRBJ2-5; 14 nucleotides agree with TRBD2. Trimming took 1 base from V and 5 from J; bases not matched to a gene: 6. CDR3 length equals 17 residues. CDR1 LNHNV and CDR2 YYDKDF come from the germline V gene (reference sequence). CDR3 amino acids: CATSRGRTSGRRETQYF. CDR3 in DNA: TGTGCCACCAGCAGAGGCCGGACTAGCGGGAGGAGGGAGACCCAGTACTTC.

This sequence joins TRBV24-1 and TRBJ2-1; the match to TRBD2 covers 13 bases. Germline V gives CDR1 KGHDR, CDR2 SFDVKD. With 3 bases clipped from V and 6 bases from J, the junction kept 1 base outside the gene matches. This CDR3 has 15 amino acids. CDR3 protein: CATSDGLAGANEQFF. CDR3 in DNA: TGTGCCACCAGTGATGGACTAGCGGGAGCCAATGAGCAGTTCTTC.

The chain recombines TRBV5-1 with TRBJ2-3; a possible D gene is TRBD2 (5 bases). This CDR3 spans 14 amino acids. Trimming cost V 3 bases and J 2 bases, with 10 bases left between them. The germline V gene has CDR1 SGHRS and CDR2 YFSETQ. The CDR3, as DNA: TGCGCCAGCAGCTCTCCGGGATACACAGATACGCAGTATTTT. As protein: CASSSPGYTDTQYF.

This clonotype turned up a few times. This chain joins TRBV28 and TRBJ2-3; D call uncertain. The CDR3 consists of 17 residues. The germline gives CDR1 MDHEN, CDR2 SYDVKM. V gave up 1 base and J gave up 0 bases, with 14 bases separating them. The CDR3 nucleotides read TGTGCCAGCAGTTTATTTGGCCGAAAAGCTAGCACAGATACGCAGTATTTT. Translated: CASSLFGRKASTDTQYF.

This clonotype was seen more than once but under ten times. The chain employs TRBV12-3 or TRBV12-4 and TRBJ1-1; 7 positions match TRBD1. V shed 6 bases and J 3 bases; nucleotides not matched to a gene: 1. The CDR3 is 12 residues long. CDR3 sequence: CASRTGHTEAFF. CDR3 coding DNA: TGTGCCAGCAGGACAGGGCACACTGAAGCTTTCTTT.

The chain recombines TRBV12-3 or TRBV12-4 with TRBJ2-7; 8 positions agree with TRBD1. The CDR3 extends over 16 amino acids. V trimming: 5 bases; J trimming: 0 bases; junction bases outside the gene matches: 9. CDR3 nucleotide sequence: TGTGCCAGCAGTCCCGAGGGACAGGTGATCTCCTACGAGCAGTACTTC. Amino acids: CASSPEGQVISYEQYF.

The chain has TRBV29-1 and TRBJ2-7, with TRBD1 matching 8 bases. Unmatched junction bases numbered 13, after V lost 3 bases and J lost 6 bases. The CDR3 runs to 15 residues. Germline V gene lookup returns CDR1 SQVTM and CDR2 ANQGSEA. The CDR3 spells CSVDGGTGPSPEQYF. CDR3 sequence (DNA): TGCAGCGTTGATGGGGGGACAGGCCCTTCCCCCGAGCAGTACTTC.

V gene TRBV5-5 combines with J gene TRBJ2-5; TRBD2 matches at 14 bases. Per the germline V gene, CDR1 is SGHKS and CDR2 is YYEKEE (reference sequence). V dropped 4 bases and J dropped 2; count of bases not matched to a gene: 7. The CDR3 spans 17 residues. CDR3 DNA sequence: TGTGCCAGCAGCGGGGGACTAGCGGGAGTCCGGCAAGAGACCCAGTACTTC. It is translated as CASSGGLAGVRQETQYF.

This clonotype has just a few counts. The chain employs TRBV4-2 and TRBJ2-5, with 11 bases identical to TRBD2. This CDR3 has 16 amino acids. The V segment lost 1 base and the J segment 4 bases; nucleotides outside the gene matches: 5. CDR1 is LGHNA, CDR2 YNFKEQ, per germline. CDR3 loop: CASSQVVAGGPETQYF. The CDR3 DNA is TGTGCCAGCAGCCAAGTAGTAGCGGGAGGGCCAGAGACCCAGTACTTC.

Details on this clonotype: Sequence at one end of the junction differs from germline and may be a read error. The chain links TRBV5-6 to TRBJ1-6; possibly TRBD1 for D (5 bases). This CDR3 spans 15 amino acids. From germline, CDR1 is SGHDT and CDR2 YYEEEE. CDR3 protein: CSSSLPGGRESPLHF. In nucleotides, the CDR3 is TGTTCCAGCAGCTTGCCCGGGGGTAGAGAATCACCCCTCCACTTT.

V usage is TRBV29-1 and J usage is TRBJ2-7; D perhaps matches TRBD2 (5 bases). Looked up from germline, CDR1 is SQVTM and CDR2 is ANQGSEA. This CDR3 is 12 amino acids long. Trimming cost V 6 bases and J 2 bases, with 11 bases left between them. CDR3 sequence: CSVEGSAYEQYF. The CDR3 DNA follows: TGCAGCGTCGAGGGCAGTGCCTACGAGCAGTACTTC.